The present entry profiles one T cell receptor beta chain with its context. This record belongs to a study of blood T cell repertoires in COVID-19. Looking at the study overall: Acute and convalescent COVID-19 specimens originated in the United States, Italy and Spain. T cells, B-cell-depleted T cells, or PBMCs provided the cDNA or gDNA that served as material.

The table came from immunoSEQ multiplex PCR; TCRdb's copy has only in-frame clones and leaves some out. The repertoire consists of roughly 130,000 clones, with approximately 80% occurring once and the leading ten covering about 16%. The CDR3 is made up of 13 amino acids. CDR1 is SQVTM and CDR2 is ANQGSEA in the germline V gene. V lost 5 bases and J lost 1; bases outside the gene matches: 3. The sequence was collected from a woman aged 45-65 years with acute or convalescent COVID-19. Sequencing was done on a sample of peripheral blood. The chain combines TRBV29-1 with TRBJ1-1; 8 bases fit TRBD1. The chain's CDR3 is CSVSQGANTEAFF. The CDR3, as DNA: TGCAGCGTTTCCCAGGGGGCGAACACTGAAGCTTTCTTT.